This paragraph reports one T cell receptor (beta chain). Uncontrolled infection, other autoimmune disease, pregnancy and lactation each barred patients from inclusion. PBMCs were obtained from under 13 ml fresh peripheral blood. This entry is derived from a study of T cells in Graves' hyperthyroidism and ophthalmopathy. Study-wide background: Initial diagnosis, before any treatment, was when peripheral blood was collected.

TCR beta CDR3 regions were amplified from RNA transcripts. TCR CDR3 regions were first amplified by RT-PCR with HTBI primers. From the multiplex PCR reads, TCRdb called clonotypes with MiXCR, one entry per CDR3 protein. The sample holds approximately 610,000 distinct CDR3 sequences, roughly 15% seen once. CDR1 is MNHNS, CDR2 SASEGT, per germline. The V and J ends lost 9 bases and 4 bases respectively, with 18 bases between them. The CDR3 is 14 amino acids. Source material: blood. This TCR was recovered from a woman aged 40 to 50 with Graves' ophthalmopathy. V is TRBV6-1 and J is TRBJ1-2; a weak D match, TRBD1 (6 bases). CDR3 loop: CASSTPRGGYGYTF. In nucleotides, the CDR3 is TGTGCCAGTAGTACCCCCCGAGGGGGCTATGGCTACACCTTC.